A selection of T cell receptor beta chains follows, all from one sample in a study of T-cell memory formation after mild COVID-19. TCRdb re-analysed the 5' RACE reads in MiXCR, keeping a single row per CDR3 protein. The top ten clones hold 2% to 2.5% of a sample with 120,000 to 150,000 distinct CDR3 sequences, approximately 21% of them seen once. Sequenced input: PBMCs or a T cell subset sorted from them (not recorded which). The receptors shown here come from an adult woman who had mild COVID-19 (a few samples of this study predate the infection). Cell type and time point are not known. Each CDR3 is given with its conserved first and last residue. D genes are given only for firm matches. Size is stated for part of the rows, as once, few or many counts, or as a class when the clone is expanded.

abundance: few; d_gene: TRBD1; v_gene: TRBV4-1; j_gene: TRBJ1-2; CDR3aa: CASSQAGGSPGYTF; CDR3nt: TGCGCCAGCAGCCAAGCAGGGGGTTCCCCAGGCTACACCTTC
abundance: few; d_gene: NA; v_gene: TRBV6-2/TRBV6-3; j_gene: TRBJ2-7; CDR3aa: CASSLLQGKGLYEQYF; CDR3nt: TGTGCCAGCAGTCTCCTACAGGGAAAGGGCCTCTACGAGCAGTACTTC
abundance: few; d_gene: TRBD2; v_gene: TRBV7-6; j_gene: TRBJ2-7; CDR3aa: CASSLDTSGGGLEQYF; CDR3nt: TGTGCCAGCAGCTTAGACACCAGCGGGGGAGGGCTCGAGCAGTACTTC
abundance: NA; d_gene: TRBD2; v_gene: TRBV7-6; j_gene: TRBJ2-5; CDR3aa: CASSLASAGAQETQYF; CDR3nt: TGTGCCAGCAGCTTGGCTTCAGCGGGAGCACAAGAGACCCAGTACTTC
abundance: many; d_gene: NA; v_gene: TRBV2; j_gene: TRBJ2-5; CDR3aa: CASSHAGGIDETQYF; CDR3nt: TGTGCCAGCAGCCATGCGGGCGGAATTGATGAGACCCAGTACTTC
abundance: few; d_gene: TRBD2; v_gene: TRBV7-6; j_gene: TRBJ2-3; CDR3aa: CASSLNVGGTDTQYF; CDR3nt: TGTGCCAGCAGCTTAAACGTGGGAGGGACAGATACGCAGTATTTT
abundance: many; d_gene: TRBD2; v_gene: TRBV20-1; j_gene: TRBJ2-3; CDR3aa: CSARDGAAGGTTDTQYF; CDR3nt: TGCAGTGCTAGAGATGGGGCGGCGGGAGGGACCACAGATACGCAGTATTTT
abundance: NA; d_gene: TRBD1; v_gene: TRBV5-1; j_gene: TRBJ2-7; CDR3aa: CASSLDGRGYEQYF; CDR3nt: TGCGCCAGCAGCTTGGATGGCAGGGGGTATGAGCAGTACTTC
abundance: NA; d_gene: NA; v_gene: TRBV7-8; j_gene: TRBJ2-7; CDR3aa: CASSLMAGQPYEQYF; CDR3nt: TGTGCCAGCAGCTTAATGGCGGGACAGCCCTACGAGCAGTACTTC
abundance: few; d_gene: TRBD1; v_gene: TRBV29-1; j_gene: TRBJ1-2; CDR3aa: CSVEEVRGLGGYTF; CDR3nt: TGCAGCGTTGAAGAAGTCAGGGGGCTTGGTGGCTACACCTTC
abundance: few; d_gene: NA; v_gene: TRBV24-1; j_gene: TRBJ2-2; CDR3aa: CATSDLQANTGELFF; CDR3nt: TGTGCCACCAGTGATTTACAGGCGAACACCGGGGAGCTGTTTTTT
abundance: NA; d_gene: NA; v_gene: TRBV3-1; j_gene: TRBJ2-3; CDR3aa: CASRGASTDTQYF; CDR3nt: TGTGCCAGCCGTGGGGCTAGCACAGATACGCAGTATTTT
abundance: NA; d_gene: NA; v_gene: TRBV6-5; j_gene: TRBJ2-5; CDR3aa: CASSSRRAQETQYF; CDR3nt: TGTGCCAGCAGTTCGCGGAGGGCGCAAGAGACCCAGTACTTC
abundance: few; d_gene: TRBD2; v_gene: TRBV18; j_gene: TRBJ2-3; CDR3aa: CASSPEGGTSTDTQYF; CDR3nt: TGTGCCAGCTCCCCGGAGGGAGGGACTAGCACAGATACGCAGTATTTT
abundance: once; d_gene: NA; v_gene: TRBV7-9; j_gene: TRBJ1-2; CDR3aa: CASSLAGNRVSGYTF; CDR3nt: TGTGCCAGCAGCTTAGCGGGTAACAGGGTCAGTGGCTACACCTTC
abundance: once; d_gene: NA; v_gene: TRBV5-1; j_gene: TRBJ2-7; CDR3aa: CASSLEGGRDEQYF; CDR3nt: TGCGCCAGCAGCTTGGAGGGCGGTAGGGACGAGCAGTACTTC
abundance: NA; d_gene: NA; v_gene: TRBV24-1; j_gene: TRBJ2-5; CDR3aa: CATSDSRSSVQETQYF; CDR3nt: TGTGCCACCAGTGATTCCCGTTCTAGCGTCCAAGAGACCCAGTACTTC
abundance: NA; d_gene: NA; v_gene: TRBV7-8; j_gene: TRBJ1-4; CDR3aa: CASSLALAATNEKLFF; CDR3nt: TGTGCCAGCAGCTTAGCGCTGGCGGCAACTAATGAAAAACTGTTTTTT
abundance: many; d_gene: NA; v_gene: TRBV12-3/TRBV12-4; j_gene: TRBJ2-7; CDR3aa: CASSLGYEQYF; CDR3nt: TGTGCCAGCAGTTTAGGCTACGAGCAGTACTTC
abundance: many; d_gene: TRBD1; v_gene: TRBV7-8; j_gene: TRBJ1-1; CDR3aa: CASSSSLQGRADTEAFF; CDR3nt: TGTGCCAGCAGCTCATCTTTACAGGGGAGGGCGGACACTGAAGCTTTCTTT
abundance: NA; d_gene: TRBD1; v_gene: TRBV5-1; j_gene: TRBJ2-4; CDR3aa: CASSLQGVNIQYF; CDR3nt: TGCGCCAGCAGCCTACAGGGGGTCAACATTCAGTACTTC
abundance: few; d_gene: NA; v_gene: TRBV5-1; j_gene: TRBJ2-7; CDR3aa: CASSPDMSYEQYF; CDR3nt: TGCGCCAGCAGCCCTGACATGTCCTACGAGCAGTACTTC
abundance: NA; d_gene: NA; v_gene: TRBV30; j_gene: TRBJ2-7; CDR3aa: CAWSPSQGSSYEQYF; CDR3nt: TGTGCCTGGAGCCCTTCCCAGGGGAGCTCCTACGAGCAGTACTTC
abundance: NA; d_gene: NA; v_gene: TRBV7-6; j_gene: TRBJ2-5; CDR3aa: CASSSDWGETQYF; CDR3nt: TGTGCCAGCAGTTCCGACTGGGGGGAGACCCAGTACTTC
abundance: many; d_gene: TRBD2; v_gene: TRBV7-2; j_gene: TRBJ2-5; CDR3aa: CASSLASVAASGSRETQYF; CDR3nt: TGTGCCAGCAGCTTAGCCAGCGTAGCGGCTAGCGGGAGCCGGGAGACCCAGTACTTC
abundance: few; d_gene: TRBD1; v_gene: TRBV4-2; j_gene: TRBJ1-4; CDR3aa: CASSQPGQGSEKLFF; CDR3nt: TGTGCCAGCAGCCAACCGGGACAGGGGAGTGAAAAACTGTTTTTT
abundance: once; d_gene: NA; v_gene: TRBV5-5; j_gene: TRBJ1-2; CDR3aa: CASSLVTGDGYTF; CDR3nt: TGTGCCAGCAGCTTGGTAACGGGGGATGGCTACACCTTC
abundance: few; d_gene: TRBD1; v_gene: TRBV12-3/TRBV12-4; j_gene: TRBJ1-2; CDR3aa: CASSLSTGARGGYTF; CDR3nt: TGTGCCAGCAGTTTAAGTACAGGGGCAAGAGGAGGCTACACCTTC
abundance: NA; d_gene: NA; v_gene: TRBV19; j_gene: TRBJ1-1; CDR3aa: CASRSPGSANTEAFF; CDR3nt: TGTGCCAGTAGGTCGCCGGGGTCAGCTAACACTGAAGCTTTCTTT